This T cell receptor (beta chain) comes out of a study of glioma-infiltrating T cells after dendritic cell vaccination. Sequencing was performed with immunoSEQ multiplex PCR; in TCRdb, only in-frame clones are kept and a portion is missing. The sample gives around 87,000 clones, roughly four fifths of which show up once; under 7% is in the top ten. Study-level points and caveats: TCR clonality showed no direct relationship with survival.

This clone appeared once. The target antigen is unknown. This CDR3 has 15 amino acids. CDR1 and CDR2 (germline): SGHAT, FQNNGV. The V end lost 5 bases, the J end lost 5 bases, and 18 bases lay between the germline ends. Stated time point: after dendritic cell vaccination, including at tumor progression/relapse. Specimen: blood, collected after dendritic cell vaccination. The sequence was collected from a human donor with glioblastoma. V and J are TRBV11-2 and TRBJ2-5; TRBD1 is a possible D gene (7 bases). The chain's CDR3 is CASSPRRGRSETQYF. CDR3 sequence (DNA): TGTGCCAGCAGCCCAAGGAGGGGGCGTTCTGAGACCCAGTACTTC. The full variable domain, in which reference TRBV11-2 and TRBJ2-5 provide the parts outside the CDR3, is EAGVAQSPRYKIIEKRQSVAFWCNPISGHATLYWYQQILGQGPKLLIQFQNNGVVDDSQLPKDRFSAERLKGVDSTLKIQPAKLEDSAVYLCASSPRRGRSETQYFGPGTRLLVL.